The 2 T cell receptor beta chains in this list originate from one sample, sequenced in a study of cytomegalovirus exposure and HLA in healthy donors. The PCR contained 60 Vbeta and 13 Jbeta primers. Sequenced by immunoSEQ multiplex PCR; TCRdb stores in-frame clones only, minus some. The sample comprises 90,000 to 100,000 clones, about 80% of which are singletons, and about 2% rests with the top ten. The source material was PBMCs. These receptors came from a man aged 40-49 years in good health and CMV-seronegative.

The chain employs TRBV25-1 and TRBJ2-4; D is uncertain. The CDR3 sequence is 11 residues long. Germline V lookup: CDR1 MGHDK, CDR2 SYGVNS. Trimming left V 10 bases short and J 12 bases short, with 16 bases between. The CDR3 DNA reads as TGTGCCACCGCCGGGTCCCAAGCTCAGTACTTC. Translation: CATAGSQAQYF.

V gene TRBV30 combines with J gene TRBJ2-3; 11 nucleotides agree with TRBD2. CDR1 is GTSNPN and CDR2 is SVGIG in the germline V gene (reference sequence). This CDR3 is 13 amino acids long. Germline trimming cut 8 bases from V and 3 bases from J; bases unmatched to any gene: 4. In DNA, the CDR3 is TGTGCCGGGCTAGCGGGAGGTACAGATACGCAGTATTTT. Its protein product is CAGLAGGTDTQYF.